The clone carrying this T cell receptor (beta chain) was counted a few times. The sample belongs to a study of T cells after somatic rescue of genetic block. TCRdb keeps only in-frame clones here, not all; method: immunoSEQ multiplex PCR. The sample gives 7,500 to 9,500 clones, around 86% of which show up once; roughly 23% is in the top ten. This TCR was sampled from a boy younger than 18. Sequenced input: peripheral blood mononuclear cells (PBMCs).

CDR3 in amino acids: CASSLVVRGELFF. The CDR3 DNA reads TGTGCCAGCAGCTTAGTAGTAAGGGGGGAGCTGTTTTTT. The rearrangement joins TRBV11-2 to TRBJ2-2; D uncertain. Trimming took 1 base from V and 8 from J, leaving 8 bases between them. CDR1 SGHAT and CDR2 FQNNGV come from the germline V gene. The CDR3 spans 13 residues.